The entry below gives a single T cell receptor (beta chain) sequence along with its context. What it binds is unknown. This record belongs to a study of a mutant IDH1 vaccine in newly diagnosed glioma. Study at large: Before enrollment, the patients had been treated with radiotherapy alone, temozolomide alone, or both together. Most of them had received both.

TCRdb keeps only in-frame clones here, not all; method: immunoSEQ multiplex PCR. The sample lists 30,000 to 45,000 clones; approximately 80% were seen once. Time point denoted: week 5, during vaccination. A single vaccine dose contained 300 ug of mutant IDH1 20-mer peptide, and topical imiquimod was used with it. Tumors from donors were new WHO grade 3 or 4 IDH1-mutant astrocytomas with ATRX loss. Germline CDR1 reads MDHEN; CDR2 reads SYDVKM. The CDR3 extends over 12 amino acids. V was cut by 5 bases and J by 6 bases, with 10 bases left in between. Study outcomes and limitations: Patients showed vaccine-induced immune responses at a rate of 90% to 95%.

The chain combines TRBV28 with TRBJ1-2, with D perhaps matching TRBD1 (6 bases). The TCR comes from a man aged 40-50 years with glioma. This specimen was PBMCs, taken from a glioma patient whose treatment included an IDH1 peptide vaccine. The chain's CDR3 is CASSVQGNGYTF. The CDR3 nucleotides read TGTGCCAGCAGTGTACAGGGAAATGGCTACACCTTC.